The rows below give T cell receptor beta chains drawn from one sample of a study of blood T cell repertoires in COVID-19. This table comes from immunoSEQ multiplex PCR, and its TCRdb copy is limited to in-frame clones, with some not included. This table holds tens of thousands of clones, about nine tenths found once. Sequencing input: peripheral blood. These receptors were obtained from a human donor in a cohort sampled during active COVID-19. The CDR3 runs from the conserved cysteine through the conserved F or W. D genes are given only for firm matches. The listing skips clone size in some rows; elsewhere it reads once, few, many or a size class.

d_call j_call clone_size v_call cdr3_nt cdr3_aa
. TRBJ2-3 . TRBV4-1 TGCGCCAGCAGCCAATCTAGACTATTCACAGATACGCAGTATTTT CASSQSRLFTDTQYF
. TRBJ1-5 . TRBV6-5 TGTGCCAGCAGTTTAGGACACGGGAATCAGCCCCAGCATTTT CASSLGHGNQPQHF
TRBD1 TRBJ1-3 . TRBV30 TGTGCCTGGGCTCGGGGACAGGGCTTAGGAAACACCATATATTTT CAWARGQGLGNTIYF
. TRBJ2-3 . TRBV15 TGTGCCACCAGCAACCTCGGACACCCCACAGATACGCAGTATTTT CATSNLGHPTDTQYF
. TRBJ1-1 . TRBV15 TGTGCCACCAGCATGGGGGGGCTCACTGAAGCTTTCTTT CATSMGGLTEAFF
. TRBJ2-5 . TRBV5-4 TGTGCCAGCAGCCGAGGACTACAGGCTTCCGCGGAGACCCAGTACTTC CASSRGLQASAETQYF
TRBD1 TRBJ1-3 . TRBV6-6 TGTGCCAGCAGTTCCACAGGGGAACGAAACACCATATATTTT CASSSTGERNTIYF
. TRBJ1-4 . TRBV4-1 TGCGCCAGCAGCCTCAGTGGGGGGGAGGAAAAACTGTTTTTT CASSLSGGEEKLFF
TRBD2 TRBJ2-3 . TRBV24-1 TGTGCCACCAGTGTTAGCGGGAGCGCAGATACGCAGTATTTT CATSVSGSADTQYF
TRBD1 TRBJ2-2 . TRBV2 TGTGCCAGCAGTGCCTTGGGACAGAGGAACACCGGGGAGCTGTTTTTT CASSALGQRNTGELFF
. TRBJ2-3 . TRBV28 TGTGCCAGCAGGGACTCGCACACCAGCACAGATACGCAGTATTTT CASRDSHTSTDTQYF
. TRBJ1-2 . TRBV5-8 TGTGCCAGCAGCCAGGGAAGCTGGGAAGTCGTTGGCTACACCTTC CASSQGSWEVVGYTF
TRBD1 TRBJ2-1 . TRBV9 TGTGCCAGCAGCACCCGGGACAGGGGCGATGAGCAGTTCTTC CASSTRDRGDEQFF
. TRBJ2-5 . TRBV4-1 TGCGCCAGCAGCCCATCGCAGGGGAGCCAAGAGACCCAGTACTTC CASSPSQGSQETQYF
. TRBJ2-2 . TRBV11-3 TGTGCCAGCAGCCCCCCATCCAGGTTGGACACCGGGGAGCTGTTTTTT CASSPPSRLDTGELFF
. TRBJ1-4 . TRBV5-4 TGTGCCAGCAGCTTGAGGAACACGGCGGATGAAAAACTGTTTTTT CASSLRNTADEKLFF
TRBD2 TRBJ2-5 . TRBV30 TGTGCCTGGAGTCCAGCGGGGGTTGAGACCCAGTACTTC CAWSPAGVETQYF
. TRBJ1-2 once TRBV29-1 TGCAGCGTTGAAATCTTGGAGACCGGGGGATTAGACTATGGCTACACCTTC CSVEILETGGLDYGYTF
TRBD2 TRBJ2-3 . TRBV3-1/TRBV3-2 TGTGCCAGCAGCCATTCGACTAGCGGGGGTTCAGATACGCAGTATTTT CASSHSTSGGSDTQYF
. TRBJ1-4 . TRBV18 TGTGCCAGCTCTCTTCGGGCAACTAATGAAAAACTGTTTTTT CASSLRATNEKLFF
. TRBJ1-3 . TRBV5-1 TGCGCCAGCAGCTTGGCTCTAGGAGACTCTGGAAACACCATATATTTT CASSLALGDSGNTIYF
TRBD1 TRBJ2-2 . TRBV6-5 TGTGCCAGCAGTCCGGACAGGAGGAACACCGGGGAGCTGTTTTTT CASSPDRRNTGELFF
TRBD2 TRBJ2-1 . TRBV7-6 TGTGCCAGCAGCTTAGCGCGGGGGACTAGCACCAATGAGCAGTTCTTC CASSLARGTSTNEQFF
. TRBJ1-4 . TRBV6-2/TRBV6-3 TGTGCCAGCAGTGTGGACGGGACAACTAATGAAAAACTGTTTTTT CASSVDGTTNEKLFF
. TRBJ2-5 . TRBV29-1 TGCAGCGTTGGGAGTCAATCAAGTAACCAGTACTTC CSVGSQSSNQYF
TRBD1 TRBJ2-7 . TRBV27 TGTGCCAGCAGTTTAGCCTGGGACAGGAGCTCCTACGAGCAGTACTTC CASSLAWDRSSYEQYF
. TRBJ1-2 . TRBV6-1 TGTGCCAGCAGTGAAGGGGGGCGGATCTATGGCTACACCTTC CASSEGGRIYGYTF
. TRBJ2-7 . TRBV3-1/TRBV3-2 TGTGCCAGCAGCCAAGGGCCGGGAGATTTTTACGAGCAGTACTTC CASSQGPGDFYEQYF
. TRBJ1-2 once TRBV21-1 TGTGCCTGTAGGGGCGCCCACCTTTTTGGCTACACCTTC CACRGAHLFGYTF
. TRBJ1-3 . TRBV15 TGTGCCACCAGCAGAGAAGCAGGGATCGGAAACACCATATATTTT CATSREAGIGNTIYF
TRBD1 TRBJ2-7 . TRBV6-5 TGTGCCAGCAGACAGGGGGCGAGTGGGCAGTACTTC CASRQGASGQYF
. TRBJ2-3 once TRBV7-8 TGTGCCAGCAGCTTGGGGGCCCGAACCACAGATACGCAGTATTTT CASSLGARTTDTQYF
. TRBJ2-5 . TRBV5-6 TGTGCCAGCAGCTTCCTCCAAGAGACCCAGTACTTC CASSFLQETQYF
. TRBJ1-1 . TRBV5-4 TGTGCCAGCAGCTTATTATGGAACACTGAAGCTTTCTTT CASSLLWNTEAFF
TRBD2 TRBJ2-7 . TRBV2 TGTGCCAGCAGTGTCCATCGAGCGGGAGAGCTCAACGAGCAGTACTTC CASSVHRAGELNEQYF
TRBD2 TRBJ2-1 . TRBV5-4 TGTGCCAGCAGCTTGGAGTGGGCTAGCGGGAAATACAATGAGCAGTTCTTC CASSLEWASGKYNEQFF
. TRBJ1-1 . TRBV24-1 TGTGCCACCAGTGACCCTGCGCACGGGAACACTGAAGCTTTCTTT CATSDPAHGNTEAFF
TRBD1 TRBJ1-1 . TRBV5-1 TGCGCCAGCGGACCCGGGACAGGGGGCTATCATCATCCTTTCTTT CASGPGTGGYHHPFF
TRBD1 TRBJ2-3 . TRBV11-2 TGTGCCAGCAGCTTAGACCTGACAGGGGTTGGCACAGATACGCAGTATTTT CASSLDLTGVGTDTQYF
TRBD1 TRBJ1-5 once TRBV30 TGTGCCTGGAGAGGGCACGGGACAGTCAGCAATCAGCCCCAGCATTTT CAWRGHGTVSNQPQHF
TRBD1 TRBJ1-1 . TRBV29-1 TGCAGCGCGTTGTCGGACAGGCCCATGAACACTGAAGCTTTCTTT CSALSDRPMNTEAFF
. TRBJ1-5 . TRBV3-1/TRBV3-2 TGTGCCAGCAGCCTAGGGACAAATCAGCCCCAGCATTTT CASSLGTNQPQHF
. TRBJ2-3 . TRBV7-9 TGTGCCAGCAGCCCCAGGGCGGAAGATACGCAGTATTTT CASSPRAEDTQYF
. TRBJ1-2 . TRBV6-2/TRBV6-3 TGTGCCAGCAGTTACCTAGCTAACTATGGCTACACCTTC CASSYLANYGYTF
TRBD2 TRBJ2-1 . TRBV7-3 TGTGCCAGCAGCTTGACAACGGGACTAGCGGCCAATGAGCAGTTCTTC CASSLTTGLAANEQFF
TRBD1 TRBJ1-6 . TRBV19 TGTGCCAGTAGTATACCCACAGGGGCCACCACCGGGTCACCCCTCCACTTT CASSIPTGATTGSPLHF
. TRBJ2-7 . TRBV9 TGTGCCAGCAGCATCGACAGTCACTACGAGCAGTACTTC CASSIDSHYEQYF
TRBD1 TRBJ1-5 . TRBV10-3 TGTGCCATCAGTGAGTCCACAGGGGTCGGGCAGCCCCAGCATTTT CAISESTGVGQPQHF
TRBD2 TRBJ2-2 . TRBV19 TGTGCCAGTAGTATGGGACTAGCGAACACCGGGGAGCTGTTTTTT CASSMGLANTGELFF
TRBD2 TRBJ2-3 . TRBV29-1 TGCAGCGTTGAAGCCGAGGGACTAGCGGGGGGGTATACGCAGTATTTT CSVEAEGLAGGYTQYF
. TRBJ2-3 . TRBV24-1 TGTGCCACCAGTGATTTGCGTAGGGGCGGCACAGATACGCAGTATTTT CATSDLRRGGTDTQYF
. TRBJ2-2 . TRBV5-1 TGCGCCAGCAGCTTGACACCCCGTGGAGCCGGGGAGCTGTTTTTT CASSLTPRGAGELFF
. TRBJ1-1 . TRBV30 TGTGCCTGGAGCGGGGGGAGGGTAATCGTGAACACTGAAGCTTTCTTT CAWSGGRVIVNTEAFF